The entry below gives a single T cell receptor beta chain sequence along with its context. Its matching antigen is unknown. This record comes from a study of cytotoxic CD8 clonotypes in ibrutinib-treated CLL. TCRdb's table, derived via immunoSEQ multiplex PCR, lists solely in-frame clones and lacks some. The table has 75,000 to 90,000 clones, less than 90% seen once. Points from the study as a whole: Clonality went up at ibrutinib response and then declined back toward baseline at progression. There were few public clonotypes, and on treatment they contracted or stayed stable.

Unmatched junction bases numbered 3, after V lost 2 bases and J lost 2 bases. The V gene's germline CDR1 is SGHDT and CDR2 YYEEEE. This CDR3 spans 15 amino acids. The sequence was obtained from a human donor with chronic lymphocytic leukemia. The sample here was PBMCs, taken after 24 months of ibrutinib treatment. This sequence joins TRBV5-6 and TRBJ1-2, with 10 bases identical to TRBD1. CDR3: CASSFAGQGNYGYTF. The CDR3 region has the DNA TGTGCCAGCAGCTTTGCGGGACAGGGGAACTATGGCTACACCTTC. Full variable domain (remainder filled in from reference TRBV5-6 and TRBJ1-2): DAGVTQSPTHLIKTRGQQVTLRCSPKSGHDTVSWYQQALGQGPQFIFQYYEEEERQRGNFPDRFSGHQFPNYSSELNVNALLLGDSALYLCASSFAGQGNYGYTFGSGTRLTVV.